Following are 16 T cell receptor beta chains from one sample sequenced in a study of beta chain features in type 1 diabetes. Since all of the isolated RNA was reverse transcribed, expressed TCRB transcripts were what got sequenced. The method was immunoSEQ multiplex PCR; TCRdb's version includes in-frame clones alone and lacks a portion of them. The sample yields around 310,000 clones, roughly 11% seen once. The sample consisted of naive CD4+ T cells from blood. The source is a woman aged 25-40 years in good health.

The V gene is TRBV6-1, the J gene TRBJ2-3; 8 nucleotides match TRBD2. Unmatched junction bases numbered 4, after V lost 4 bases and J lost 4 bases. CDR1 MNHNS and CDR2 SASEGT come from the germline V gene. CDR3 length: 14 residues. The CDR3 loop is CASSASGSADTQYF. In DNA, the CDR3 is TGTGCCAGCAGTGCAAGCGGGAGCGCAGATACGCAGTATTTT.

In its sample, this clone was seen once. This rearrangement joins TRBV6-1 to TRBJ1-2, with no clear D. The CDR3 is 11 amino acids. Germline-derived CDR1 and CDR2 are MNHNS and SASEGT. Trimming stripped 8 bases from V and 8 bases from J, with 12 bases between. In DNA, the CDR3 is TGTGCCAGCTCCTTCGGTTCCGGCTACACCTTC. This sequence encodes CASSFGSGYTF.

The chain is built from TRBV2 and TRBJ2-5; weak D call: TRBD2 (6 bases). The V end was cut by 3 bases, the J end by 9 bases, with 11 bases between. This CDR3 contains 12 residues. Germline assignment: CDR1 SNHLY and CDR2 FYNNEI. The CDR3 sequence: CASSEEGAPQYF. The CDR3 DNA sequence: TGTGCCAGCAGTGAGGAGGGTGCCCCCCAGTACTTC.

The rearrangement joins TRBV5-6 to TRBJ1-1, with D possibly TRBD1 on 5 matching bases. Between the trimmed V and J ends, which lost 4 bases and 2 bases, there was a span of 15 bases. There are 15 residues in the CDR3. In germline, CDR1 is SGHDT, CDR2 YYEEEE. The CDR3 is CASSSGGEGNTEAFF. The CDR3 bases are TGTGCCAGCAGCAGTGGGGGGGAGGGCAACACTGAAGCTTTCTTT.

V and J are TRBV6-5 and TRBJ2-7; TRBD1 matches 7 bases. With V trimmed by 5 bases and J by 1 base, 5 bases remained unmatched. Germline lookup yields CDR1 MNHEY and CDR2 SVGAGI. CDR3 length: 14 amino acids. The CDR3 nucleotides read TGTGCCAGCAGTGGTACGGGACAGTCCTACGAGCAGTACTTC. Amino acid sequence: CASSGTGQSYEQYF.

This clone was seen a few times. The rearrangement links TRBV28 to TRBJ2-2, with 13 bases identical to TRBD2. The CDR3 totals 17 residues. Germline V gives CDR1 MDHEN, CDR2 SYDVKM. The J segment lost 1 base and the V segment lost 4 bases, leaving 3 bases of the junction unmatched. In nucleotides, the CDR3 is TGTGCCAGCAGTTCCTGGACTAGCGGGAGGAACACCGGGGAGCTGTTTTTT. Translating gives CASSSWTSGRNTGELFF.

This chain links TRBV28 with TRBJ2-5; 13 positions agree with TRBD2. V shed 8 bases and J 5 bases; nucleotides not matched to a gene: 17. The germline V gene encodes CDR1 MDHEN and CDR2 SYDVKM. The CDR3 covers 18 residues. The CDR3 DNA follows: TGTGCCAGCGGAGATCCGGGACTAGCGGGACCGTCCCGGGAGACCCAGTACTTC. Translation: CASGDPGLAGPSRETQYF.

V and J are TRBV9 and TRBJ2-3, with D possibly matching TRBD2 (6 bases). The CDR3 loop spans 18 amino acids. Germline loops: CDR1 SGDLS, CDR2 YYNGEE. V lost 0 bases and J lost 6, with 23 bases in between. CDR3 DNA sequence: TGTGCCAGCAGCGTAGCCCCTTCCGGGCAAGCGGGCCCGGATACGCAGTATTTT. Translated, it gives CASSVAPSGQAGPDTQYF.

The chain joins TRBV19 to TRBJ1-4; 10 nucleotides align to TRBD1. This CDR3 spans 15 amino acids. Germline V gene lookup returns CDR1 LNHDA and CDR2 SQIVND (reference sequence). V trimming: 9 bases; J trimming: 0 bases; junction bases outside the gene matches: 4. The DNA of the CDR3 is TGTGCCAGCGGGGACAGGGGAGCAACTAATGAAAAACTGTTTTTT. This encodes CASGDRGATNEKLFF. The variable domain in full, with the rest retrieved from reference TRBV19 and TRBJ1-4, is DGGITQSPKYLFRKEGQNVTLSCEQNLNHDAMYWYRQDPGQGLRLIYYSQIVNDFQKGDIAEGYSVSREKKESFPLTVTSAQKNPTAFYLCASGDRGATNEKLFFGSGTQLSVL.

V usage is TRBV9 and J usage is TRBJ1-1, with 8 bases matching TRBD1. Germline V gene sequence: CDR1 SGDLS, CDR2 YYNGEE. This CDR3 spans 14 amino acids. Losses at the gene ends were 1 base for V and 6 bases for J; bases not matched to a gene: 5. In DNA, the CDR3 is TGTGCCAGCAGCGTACGACCGGGACAGGCTGAAGCTTTCTTT. This codes for CASSVRPGQAEAFF. Full variable domain (rest looked up from reference TRBV9 and TRBJ1-1): DSGVTQTPKHLITATGQRVTLRCSPRSGDLSVYWYQQSLDQGLQFLIQYYNGEERAKGNILERFSAQQFPDLHSELNLSSLELGDSALYFCASSVRPGQAEAFFGQGTRLTVV.

A note on this clone: Germline is not matched at one junction end, which may reflect a read error. V and J are TRBV7-7 and TRBJ2-7; 7 positions match TRBD1. This CDR3 is 13 amino acids long. Germline CDR1 is SSHAT and CDR2 is FNYEAQ (reference sequence). The CDR3 loop is CASSSGQDYEQYF. The CDR3, as DNA: TGTGCTAGCAGCTCTGGACAGGACTACGAGCAGTACTTC. Combining the CDR3 with reference TRBV7-7 and TRBJ2-7 gives the whole variable domain GAGVSQSPRYKVTKRGQDVTLRCDPISSHATLYWYQQALGQGPEFLTYFNYEAQPDKSGLPSDRFSAERPEGSISTLTIQRTEQRDSAMYRCASSSGQDYEQYFGPGTRLTVT.

The rearrangement joins TRBV7-2 to TRBJ1-5; tentative D call: TRBD1 (5 bases). The V end was cut by 3 bases, the J end by 0 bases, with 12 bases between. The germline V gene has CDR1 SGHTA and CDR2 FQGNSA. The CDR3 is 16 amino acids. The CDR3 sequence is CASSLTAGHSNQPQHF. The DNA for the CDR3 is TGTGCCAGCAGCTTGACGGCGGGGCATAGCAATCAGCCCCAGCATTTT.

The chain joins TRBV27 to TRBJ2-1, with D perhaps TRBD2 (5 bases). Germline V gene lookup returns CDR1 MNHEY and CDR2 SMNVEV (reference sequence). Trimming took off 6 bases at V and 10 bases at J, with 19 bases between the two ends. The CDR3 is made up of 14 amino acids. The CDR3 loop reads CASSRPSRAGEQFF. The CDR3 DNA reads as TGTGCCAGCAGCCGACCCTCGAGGGCCGGAGAGCAGTTCTTC.

The chain joins TRBV29-1 to TRBJ2-1; 10 bases are a match to TRBD1. The length of the CDR3 is 13 residues. Germline V gene sequence: CDR1 SQVTM, CDR2 ANQGSEA. The CDR3 DNA follows: TGCAGTCTACCGGGACAGGGGTACAATGAGCAGTTCTTC. It codes for CSLPGQGYNEQFF.

The chain joins TRBV7-2 to TRBJ2-5; TRBD2 might be the D (5 bases). V lost 2 bases, J lost 5 bases, and 15 bases lay in between. The germline V gene encodes CDR1 SGHTA and CDR2 FQGNSA. There are 15 residues in the CDR3. This chain's CDR3 is CASSLTPRRGETQYF. The CDR3 nucleotides are TGTGCCAGCAGCTTAACTCCCAGGAGAGGGGAGACCCAGTACTTC. The whole variable domain, filled in from reference TRBV7-2 and TRBJ2-5, reads GAGVSQSPSNKVTEKGKDVELRCDPISGHTALYWYRQSLGQGLEFLIYFQGNSAPDKSGLPSDRFSAERTGGSVSTLTIQRTQQEDSAVYLCASSLTPRRGETQYFGPGTRLLVL.

This clone was seen more than once but under ten times. This chain uses TRBV30 with TRBJ2-1, with 7 bases matching TRBD1. Trimming cost V 2 bases and J 5 bases; bases outside gene matches: 3. This CDR3 spans 13 amino acids. Germline CDR1 GTSNPN, CDR2 SVGIG (reference sequence). The CDR3 bases are TGTGCCTGGAGTTTCGGGACAGACAATGAGCAGTTCTTC. Protein sequence: CAWSFGTDNEQFF.